This record looks at one T cell receptor beta chain sequence and its context. Its specificity is unknown. This record belongs to a study of monozygotic twins with inflammatory bowel disease. TCRdb reworked the 5' RACE reads into one entry per CDR3 protein, no DNA. The sample has roughly 150,000 distinct CDR3 sequences. Study-wide points: Clonotype overlap with others was lower in IBD patients than in healthy twins, a difference that was greatest with disease activity.

The TCR was taken from a human donor with ulcerative colitis or Crohn's disease, or a healthy co-twin of an affected twin (not recorded which). Material: blood.

The chain's CDR3 is CASSLGTGRPPHF. The V and J genes are TRBV3-1 and TRBJ1-6; TCRdb designates TRBD1, a call that cannot be tested without DNA. Germline lookup yields CDR1 LGHDT and CDR2 YNNKEL (reference sequence). The CDR3 has 13 residues.